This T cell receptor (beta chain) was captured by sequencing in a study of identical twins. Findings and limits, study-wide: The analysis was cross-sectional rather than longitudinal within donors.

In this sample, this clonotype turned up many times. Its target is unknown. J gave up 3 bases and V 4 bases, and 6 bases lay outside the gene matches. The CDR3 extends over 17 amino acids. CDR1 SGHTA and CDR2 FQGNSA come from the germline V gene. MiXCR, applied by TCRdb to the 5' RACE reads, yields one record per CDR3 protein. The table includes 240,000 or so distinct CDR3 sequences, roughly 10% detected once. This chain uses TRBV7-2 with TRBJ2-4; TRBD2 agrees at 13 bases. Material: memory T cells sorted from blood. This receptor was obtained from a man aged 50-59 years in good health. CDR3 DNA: TGTGCCAGCAGCTCTAACGGACTAGCGGGAGTCAAAAACATTCAGTACTTC. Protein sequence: CASSSNGLAGVKNIQYF.